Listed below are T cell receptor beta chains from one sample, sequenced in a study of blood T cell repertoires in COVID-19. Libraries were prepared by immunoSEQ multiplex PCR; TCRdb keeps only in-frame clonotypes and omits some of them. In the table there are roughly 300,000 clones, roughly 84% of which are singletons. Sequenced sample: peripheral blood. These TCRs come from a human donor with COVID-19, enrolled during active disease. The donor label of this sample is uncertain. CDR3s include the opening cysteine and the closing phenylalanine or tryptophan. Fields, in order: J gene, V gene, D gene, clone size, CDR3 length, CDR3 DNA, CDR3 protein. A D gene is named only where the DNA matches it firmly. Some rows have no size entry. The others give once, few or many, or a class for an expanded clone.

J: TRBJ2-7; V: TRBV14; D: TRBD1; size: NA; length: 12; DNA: TGTGCCAGCAGCCGACAGGGGAGAGAGCAGTACTTC; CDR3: CASSRQGREQYF
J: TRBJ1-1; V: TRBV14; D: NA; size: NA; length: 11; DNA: TGTGCCAGCAGATCGACAGGTGAAGCTTTCTTT; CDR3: CASRSTGEAFF
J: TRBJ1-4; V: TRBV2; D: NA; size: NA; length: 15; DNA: TGTGCCAGCAGTGAAAACGGACAGATTTATGAAAAACTGTTTTTT; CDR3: CASSENGQIYEKLFF
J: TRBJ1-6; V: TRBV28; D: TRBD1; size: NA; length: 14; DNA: TGTGCCAGCAGTTTGCAGGGGGATAATTCACCCCTCCACTTT; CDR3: CASSLQGDNSPLHF
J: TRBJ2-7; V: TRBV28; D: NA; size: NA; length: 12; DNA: TGTGCCAGCCGGGACACCTACTACGAGCAGTACTTC; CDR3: CASRDTYYEQYF
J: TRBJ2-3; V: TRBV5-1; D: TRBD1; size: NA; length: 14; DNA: TGCGCCAGCAGCTGGCAGGGGACAGCAGATACGCAGTATTTT; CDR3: CASSWQGTADTQYF
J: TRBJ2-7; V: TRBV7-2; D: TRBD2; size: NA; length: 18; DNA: TGTGCCAGCAGCGCCCAGACTAGCGGGAGGCCTAGCTCCTACGAGCAGTACTTC; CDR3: CASSAQTSGRPSSYEQYF
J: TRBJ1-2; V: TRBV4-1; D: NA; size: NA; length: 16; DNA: TGCGCCAGCAGCCAAGGGGCAGCCGGTTCCGATTATGGCTACACCTTC; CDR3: CASSQGAAGSDYGYTF
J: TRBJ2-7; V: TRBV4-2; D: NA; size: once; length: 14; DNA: TGTGCCAGCAGCGGGCGGGACGGATCCTACGAGCAGTACTTC; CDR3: CASSGRDGSYEQYF
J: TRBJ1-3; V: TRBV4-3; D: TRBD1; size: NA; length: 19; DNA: TGCGCCAGCAGCCAAGACAGACCAGATGGACAGGGGACTGGAAACACCATATATTTT; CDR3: CASSQDRPDGQGTGNTIYF
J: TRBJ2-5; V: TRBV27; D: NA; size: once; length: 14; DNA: TGTGCCAGCAGTTTATCGGCGGGCGGAAGGACCCAGTACTTC; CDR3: CASSLSAGGRTQYF
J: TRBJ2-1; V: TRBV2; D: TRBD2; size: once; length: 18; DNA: TGTGCCAGCAGATCTCCGTTAGGACTAGCGGGTGCCTACAATGAGCAGTTCTTC; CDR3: CASRSPLGLAGAYNEQFF
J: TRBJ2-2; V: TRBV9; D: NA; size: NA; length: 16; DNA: TGTGCCAGCAGCACCCGATTGACAGCAAACACCGGGGAGCTGTTTTTT; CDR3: CASSTRLTANTGELFF
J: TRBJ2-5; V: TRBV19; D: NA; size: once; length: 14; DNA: TGTGCCAGTAGCCCATCATCAGGGAGGGAGACCCAGTACTTC; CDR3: CASSPSSGRETQYF
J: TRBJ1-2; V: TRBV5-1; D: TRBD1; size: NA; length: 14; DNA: TGCGCCAGCAGCTTGTTACAGGGGAGCTATGGCTACACCTTC; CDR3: CASSLLQGSYGYTF
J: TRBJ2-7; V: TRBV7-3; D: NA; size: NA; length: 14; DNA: TGTGCCAGCAGCTCTGGAGGACAGCCCTTCGAGCAGTACTTC; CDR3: CASSSGGQPFEQYF
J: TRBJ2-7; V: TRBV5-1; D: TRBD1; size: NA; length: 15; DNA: TGCGCCAGCAGCTTATGGTCAGGGGGTGGGTACGAGCAGTACTTC; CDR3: CASSLWSGGGYEQYF
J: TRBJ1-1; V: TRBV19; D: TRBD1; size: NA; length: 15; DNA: TGTGCCAGTAGCCCCATGGACAGGGGGGGGGCTGAAGCTTTCTTT; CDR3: CASSPMDRGGAEAFF
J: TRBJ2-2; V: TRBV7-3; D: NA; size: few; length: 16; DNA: TGTGCCAGCAGCCCCTTCGGAGGGGCGTCGAGCGGGGAGCTGTTTTTT; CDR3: CASSPFGGASSGELFF
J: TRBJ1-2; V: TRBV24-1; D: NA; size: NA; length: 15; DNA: TGTGCCACCAGTGCCGGATCCAGGGGAGACTATGGCTACACCTTC; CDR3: CATSAGSRGDYGYTF
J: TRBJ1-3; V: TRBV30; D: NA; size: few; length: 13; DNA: TGTGCCTGGAGTTGGGACATTGGAAACACCATATATTTT; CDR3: CAWSWDIGNTIYF
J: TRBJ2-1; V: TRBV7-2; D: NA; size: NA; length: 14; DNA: TGTGCCAGCAGCTTGAAACTAGCCTACAATGAGCAGTTCTTC; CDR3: CASSLKLAYNEQFF
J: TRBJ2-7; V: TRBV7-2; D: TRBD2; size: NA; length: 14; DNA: TGTGCCAGCAGCCCGTCTCGGGGGGTAAGGGAGCAGTACTTC; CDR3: CASSPSRGVREQYF
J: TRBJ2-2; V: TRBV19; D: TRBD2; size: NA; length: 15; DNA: TGTGCCAGTAGTGACGCGGGAGGGAACACCGGGGAGCTGTTTTTT; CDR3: CASSDAGGNTGELFF
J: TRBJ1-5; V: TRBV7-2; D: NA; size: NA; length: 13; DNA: TGTGCCAGCAGCGCCAACAGGGATCAGCCCCAGCATTTT; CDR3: CASSANRDQPQHF
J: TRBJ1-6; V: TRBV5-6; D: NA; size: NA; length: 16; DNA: TGTGCCAGCAGCTTGGCCGGTCGGACAGAAAATTCACCCCTCCACTTT; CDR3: CASSLAGRTENSPLHF
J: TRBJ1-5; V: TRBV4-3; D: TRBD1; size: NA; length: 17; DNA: TGCGCCAGCAGCCAAGAACTTAGAGACAGGGTTCGGCAGCCCCAGCATTTT; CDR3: CASSQELRDRVRQPQHF
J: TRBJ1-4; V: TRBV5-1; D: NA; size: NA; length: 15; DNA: TGCGCCAGCAGCTTGGCGGGGACGGGAGATGAAAAACTGTTTTTT; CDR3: CASSLAGTGDEKLFF
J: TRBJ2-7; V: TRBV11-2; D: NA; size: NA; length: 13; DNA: TGTGCCAGCAGCTTACTATCCCCCTACGAGCAGTACTTC; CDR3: CASSLLSPYEQYF
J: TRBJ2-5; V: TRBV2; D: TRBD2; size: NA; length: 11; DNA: TGTGCCAGCGGGAGGGAAGAGACCCAGTACTTC; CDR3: CASGREETQYF
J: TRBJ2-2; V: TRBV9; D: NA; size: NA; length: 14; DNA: TGTGCCAGCAGCGTATCGGTCAACACCGGGGAGCTGTTTTTT; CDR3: CASSVSVNTGELFF
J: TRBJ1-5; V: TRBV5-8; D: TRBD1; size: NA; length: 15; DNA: TGTGCCAGCAGCTTGGCCAGGACAGGGGGTCAGCCCCAGCATTTT; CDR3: CASSLARTGGQPQHF
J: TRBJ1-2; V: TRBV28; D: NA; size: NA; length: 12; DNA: TGTGCCAGCAGTTACGGGGGGCAAGGCTACACCTTC; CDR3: CASSYGGQGYTF
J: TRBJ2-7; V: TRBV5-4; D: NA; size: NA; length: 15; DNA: TGTGCCAGCAGCTTGAATCCTACAGCTTCCTACGAGCAGTACTTC; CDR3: CASSLNPTASYEQYF
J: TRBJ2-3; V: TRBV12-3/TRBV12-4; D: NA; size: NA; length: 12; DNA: TGTGCCAGCAGTTTAGTAGAGATTACGCAGTATTTT; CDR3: CASSLVEITQYF
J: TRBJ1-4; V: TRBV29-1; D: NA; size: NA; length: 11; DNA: TGCAGCGTTGGAGACATAGCAAAACTGTTTTTT; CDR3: CSVGDIAKLFF
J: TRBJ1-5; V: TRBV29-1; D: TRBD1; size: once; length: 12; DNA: TGCAGCGCAAGACAGGGGAATCAGCCCCAGCATTTT; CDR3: CSARQGNQPQHF
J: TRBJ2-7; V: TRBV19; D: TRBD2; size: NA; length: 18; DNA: TGTGCCAGTAGTGAACTAGCGGGAGGGCCCAGTCTACTCTACGAGCAGTACTTC; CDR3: CASSELAGGPSLLYEQYF
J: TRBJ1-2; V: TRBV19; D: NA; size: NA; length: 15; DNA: TGTGCCAGTAGTATACAGGCAGTAGCTAACTATGGCTACACCTTC; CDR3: CASSIQAVANYGYTF
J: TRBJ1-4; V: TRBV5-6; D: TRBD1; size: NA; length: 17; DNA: TGTGCCAGCAGCCCTGGGACAGGGTCAGGGACTAATGAAAAACTGTTTTTT; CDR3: CASSPGTGSGTNEKLFF
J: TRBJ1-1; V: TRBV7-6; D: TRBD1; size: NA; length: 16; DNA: TGTGCCAGCAGCTTAGAAGGGACAGGGGGTAACACTGAAGCTTTCTTT; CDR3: CASSLEGTGGNTEAFF
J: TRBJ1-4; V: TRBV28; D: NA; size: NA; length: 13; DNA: TGTGCCAGCAGGCCCCAGGGAAGTGAAAAACTGTTTTTT; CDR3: CASRPQGSEKLFF
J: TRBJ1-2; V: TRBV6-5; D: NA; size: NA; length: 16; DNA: TGTGCCAGCAGTTACCTTAGACAGGTCCTGAACTATGGCTACACCTTC; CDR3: CASSYLRQVLNYGYTF
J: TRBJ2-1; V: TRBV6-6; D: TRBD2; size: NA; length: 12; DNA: TGTGCCAGCCTAGCGGAGTGGAATGAGCAGTTCTTC; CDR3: CASLAEWNEQFF
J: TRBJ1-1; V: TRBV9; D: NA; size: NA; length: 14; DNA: TGTGCCAGCAGCGTAGGCACATTGGGCGCTGAAGCTTTCTTT; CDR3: CASSVGTLGAEAFF
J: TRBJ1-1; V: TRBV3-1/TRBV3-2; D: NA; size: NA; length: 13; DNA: TGTGCCAGCAGCCAAGCCGTAAGTCTACCAGCTTTCTTT; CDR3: CASSQAVSLPAFF
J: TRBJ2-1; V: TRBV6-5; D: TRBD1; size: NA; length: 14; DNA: TGTGCCAGCAGTCGGACAGGGGGGGGGAATGAGCAGTTCTTC; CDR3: CASSRTGGGNEQFF